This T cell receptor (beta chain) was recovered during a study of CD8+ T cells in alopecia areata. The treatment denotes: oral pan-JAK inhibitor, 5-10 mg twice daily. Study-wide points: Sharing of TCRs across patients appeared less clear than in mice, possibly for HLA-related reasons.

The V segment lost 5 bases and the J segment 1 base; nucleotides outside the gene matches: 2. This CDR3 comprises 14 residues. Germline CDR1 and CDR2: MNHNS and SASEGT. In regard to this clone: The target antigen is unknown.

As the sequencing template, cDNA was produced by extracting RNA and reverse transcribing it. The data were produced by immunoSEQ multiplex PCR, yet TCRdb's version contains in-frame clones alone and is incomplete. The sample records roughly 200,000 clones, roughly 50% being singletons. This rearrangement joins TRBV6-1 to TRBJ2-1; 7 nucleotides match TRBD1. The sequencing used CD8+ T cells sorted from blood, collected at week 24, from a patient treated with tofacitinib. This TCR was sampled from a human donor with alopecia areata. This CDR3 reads CASSMGQSYNEQFF. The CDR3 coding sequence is TGTGCCAGCAGTATGGGACAGTCCTACAATGAGCAGTTCTTC.